Listed below are T cell receptor beta chains from one sample, sequenced in a study of blood T cell repertoires in COVID-19. Measured with immunoSEQ multiplex PCR; TCRdb has only the in-frame clones, and not every one. The repertoire includes under 200,000 clones, 86% of them detected once, and 7% to 7.5% sits in the top ten. Sequencing input: peripheral blood. The receptors stem from a woman at least 80 years old in a cohort sampled during active or convalescent COVID-19. Each CDR3 is given with its conserved first and last residue. Clone size is given for some rows only: seen once, a few or many times, or a class if the clone is expanded.

length: 13
V: TRBV6-5
size: -
CDR3: CASSFSQGTEAFF

length: 17
V: TRBV30
size: -
CDR3: CAWSVPLTSGGGETQYF

length: 14
V: TRBV7-7
size: few
CDR3: CASSSVGGQETQYF

length: 12
V: TRBV3-1/TRBV3-2
size: -
CDR3: CASSQGEGGYTF

length: 12
V: TRBV12-5
size: -
CDR3: CASGLVHPEAFF

length: 11
V: TRBV10-2
size: once
CDR3: CASSGAFEAFF

length: 16
V: TRBV9
size: -
CDR3: CASRAGQGASPHGYTF

length: 15
V: TRBV5-1
size: -
CDR3: CASSYAQGFGDEQFF

length: 16
V: TRBV28
size: once
CDR3: CASSDEETPSTDTQYF

length: 13
V: TRBV3-1/TRBV3-2
size: -
CDR3: CASSDGEHTEAFF

length: 17
V: TRBV9
size: -
CDR3: CASSVGLGSTSTDTQYF

length: 15
V: TRBV9
size: -
CDR3: CASSVGTGEGYGYTF

length: 14
V: TRBV3-1/TRBV3-2
size: -
CDR3: CASSQPWNTGELFF

length: 14
V: TRBV4-1
size: once
CDR3: CASSQVGDQETQYF

length: 15
V: TRBV2
size: -
CDR3: CASSAPGQGAYEQYF

length: 16
V: TRBV27
size: -
CDR3: CAIKGSGGRGRQPQHF

length: 16
V: TRBV18
size: -
CDR3: CASSPYPSGVGQPQHF

length: 13
V: TRBV2
size: few
CDR3: CASKKGGTSSAFF

length: 14
V: TRBV5-6
size: -
CDR3: CASSLGSQVGTQYF

length: 16
V: TRBV6-5
size: -
CDR3: CASSYSWAHPPYEQYF

length: 15
V: TRBV5-4
size: -
CDR3: CASSINAQGNYGYTF

length: 17
V: TRBV28
size: -
CDR3: CASSYGPGGNSYNEQFF

length: 14
V: TRBV21-1
size: -
CDR3: CASSPGQGAYEQYF

length: 15
V: TRBV11-2
size: -
CDR3: CASSLGGGSTGELFF

length: 16
V: TRBV4-3
size: few
CDR3: CASSQDLAGTYNEQFF

length: 14
V: TRBV6-5
size: once
CDR3: CASGRVGIYNEQFF

length: 15
V: TRBV2
size: -
CDR3: CASSENRGRLVEAFF

length: 16
V: TRBV5-8
size: -
CDR3: CASRPRQGGMNTEAFF

length: 16
V: TRBV7-9
size: -
CDR3: CASSLFGVGFTDTQYF

length: 16
V: TRBV5-6
size: -
CDR3: CASSPENKHRADTQYF

length: 11
V: TRBV7-2
size: -
CDR3: CASRGEETQYF

length: 16
V: TRBV9
size: -
CDR3: CASSVISRAVGNTIYF

length: 14
V: TRBV11-3
size: -
CDR3: CASSFGRGGDTQYF

length: 14
V: TRBV18
size: -
CDR3: CASSPKAERVGYTF

length: 15
V: TRBV7-9
size: -
CDR3: CASSPRGGRYNEQFF

length: 14
V: TRBV18
size: -
CDR3: CASSPTATTGELFF

length: 13
V: TRBV6-5
size: -
CDR3: CASSLERYTEAFF

length: 14
V: TRBV2
size: -
CDR3: CASTFPGQGSPLHF

length: 15
V: TRBV5-4
size: -
CDR3: CASSPGTSGNNEQFF

length: 16
V: TRBV7-9
size: -
CDR3: CASRTRGTGPTGELFF

length: 15
V: TRBV11-2
size: once
CDR3: CASSFRGDYNSPLHF

length: 15
V: TRBV11-2
size: -
CDR3: CASSLPWTGSTEAFF

length: 13
V: TRBV15
size: -
CDR3: CATSRDMSGEQYF

length: 14
V: TRBV5-1
size: -
CDR3: CASSLDLEDTEAFF

length: 14
V: TRBV19
size: once
CDR3: CASSTVDRGGGYTF

length: 15
V: TRBV4-3
size: -
CDR3: CASSQGAGRSYEQYF

length: 15
V: TRBV28
size: -
CDR3: CASSIRTGGNQPQHF

length: 15
V: TRBV9
size: -
CDR3: CASSVVDRGMSEQFF

length: 14
V: TRBV10-1
size: once
CDR3: CASSAGTGQETQYF

length: 17
V: TRBV19
size: -
CDR3: CASSIVRGARANEKLFF

length: 20
V: TRBV6-6
size: -
CDR3: CASSGSTGTSGRFSYNEQFF

length: 15
V: TRBV3-1/TRBV3-2
size: -
CDR3: CASSLAPQGGEKLFF

length: 15
V: TRBV28
size: -
CDR3: CASSLKWGQQNTIYF

length: 15
V: TRBV5-1
size: -
CDR3: CASSLDGQPNTEAFF